This T cell receptor (beta chain) was found in a study of T-cell memory formation after mild COVID-19. Overall study: In these data, TCR clusters were largely donor specific.

Using its own MiXCR run on the 5' RACE reads, TCRdb lists one record per CDR3 protein. The data hold fewer than 350,000 distinct CDR3 sequences, with roughly 17% observed a single time. CDR3 length equals 15 residues. V dropped 0 bases and J dropped 3 bases, with 12 bases sitting between them. Germline loops: CDR1 LNHNV, CDR2 YYDKDF (reference sequence). About this clonotype: Antigen specificity is unknown.

Whole-study results and caveats: Clones that shrank (day 15 to 85) were balanced CD4/CD8, whereas later expanders leaned CD4+. The second-wave clones peaking on day 37 were not confirmed as SARS-CoV-2-specific. Some responding clones appeared in pre-infection memory, suggesting cross-reactive memory joined.

This chain joins TRBV15 and TRBJ2-7; TRBD2 is a possible D gene (5 bases). Sequenced sample: PBMCs or a T cell subset sorted from them (not recorded which). The TCR comes from a man in his late teens or twenties who had mild COVID-19 (a few samples of this study predate the infection). Cell type and time point are not known. The CDR3 DNA reads TGTGCCACCAGCAGAGATCTAAGAAGCGGCTACGAGCAGTACTTC. Its protein is CATSRDLRSGYEQYF. Looking up the rest from reference TRBV15 and TRBJ2-7 gives the full variable domain: DAMVIQNPRYQVTQFGKPVTLSCSQTLNHNVMYWYQQKSSQAPKLLFHYYDKDFNNEADTPDNFQSRRPNTSFCFLDIRSPGLGDTAMYLCATSRDLRSGYEQYFGPGTRLTVT.